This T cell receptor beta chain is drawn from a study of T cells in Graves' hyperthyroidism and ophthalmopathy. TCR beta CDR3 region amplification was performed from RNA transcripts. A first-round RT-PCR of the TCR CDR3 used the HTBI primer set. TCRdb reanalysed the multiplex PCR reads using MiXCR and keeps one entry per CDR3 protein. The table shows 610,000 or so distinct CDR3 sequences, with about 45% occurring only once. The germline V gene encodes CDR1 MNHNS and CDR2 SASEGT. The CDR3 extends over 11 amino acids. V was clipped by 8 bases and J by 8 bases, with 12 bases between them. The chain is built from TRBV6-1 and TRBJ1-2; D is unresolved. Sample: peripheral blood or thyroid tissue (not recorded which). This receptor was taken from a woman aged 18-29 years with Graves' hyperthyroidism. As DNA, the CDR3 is TGTGCCAGCGGACTAGCGGGAGGCTACACCTTC. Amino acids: CASGLAGGYTF.